This T cell receptor (beta chain) was recovered during a study of OX40 agonist ivuxolimab in advanced cancers. From germline, CDR1 is MGHDK and CDR2 SYGVNS. The CDR3 runs 13 residues. The V gene lost 6 bases and the J gene lost 1 base, with 10 bases spanning the gap. TCRdb's copy holds only in-frame clones and misses some; the assay was immunoSEQ multiplex PCR. Among 50,000 to 65,000 clones listed, around 89% were seen once. The receptor's source is an adult with an advanced solid tumor such as melanoma, head and neck, liver or kidney cancer. The V and J genes are TRBV25-1 and TRBJ2-7; D is undetermined. Sequenced here: CD4+ or CD8+ T cells sorted from blood, sampled in a trial of the OX40 agonist ivuxolimab. The CDR3 region is CASSRAGSYEQYF. The DNA of the CDR3 is TGTGCCAGCAGCCGGGCCGGATCCTACGAGCAGTACTTC.